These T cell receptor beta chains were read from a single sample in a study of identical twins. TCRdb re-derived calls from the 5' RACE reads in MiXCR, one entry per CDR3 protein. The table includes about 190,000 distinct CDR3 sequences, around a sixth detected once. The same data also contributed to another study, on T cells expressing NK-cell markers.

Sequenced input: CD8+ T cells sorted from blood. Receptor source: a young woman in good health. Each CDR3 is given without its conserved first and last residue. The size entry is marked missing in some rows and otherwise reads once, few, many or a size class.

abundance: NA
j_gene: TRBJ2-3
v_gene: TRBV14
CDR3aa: ASSQDGGLGWTQY

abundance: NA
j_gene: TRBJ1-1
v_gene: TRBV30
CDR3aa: AWSWGTEAF

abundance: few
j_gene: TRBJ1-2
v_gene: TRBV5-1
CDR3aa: ASSATGLLDGYT

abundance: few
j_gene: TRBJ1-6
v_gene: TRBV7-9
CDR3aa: ASSAGVRSPLH

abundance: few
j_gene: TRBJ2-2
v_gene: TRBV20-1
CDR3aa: SARGGRATGELF

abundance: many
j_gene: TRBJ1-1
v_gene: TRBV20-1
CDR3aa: SAEGIYDTEAF

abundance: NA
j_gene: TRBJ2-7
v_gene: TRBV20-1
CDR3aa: SAETGETYEQY

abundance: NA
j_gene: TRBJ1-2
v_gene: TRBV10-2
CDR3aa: ASSDNRAYGYT

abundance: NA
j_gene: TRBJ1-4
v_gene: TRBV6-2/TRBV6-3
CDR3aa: ASSQTGVWEKLF

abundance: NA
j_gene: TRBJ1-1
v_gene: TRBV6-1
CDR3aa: ASSHRGAWAEAF

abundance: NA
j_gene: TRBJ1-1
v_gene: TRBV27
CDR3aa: ASKENLSTEAF

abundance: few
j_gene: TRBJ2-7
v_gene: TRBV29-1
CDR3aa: SVEDLGLEQY

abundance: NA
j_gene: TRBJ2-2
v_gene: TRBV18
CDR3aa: ASSPRAWTELF

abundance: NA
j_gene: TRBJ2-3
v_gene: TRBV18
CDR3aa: ASSPPDRGTDTQY

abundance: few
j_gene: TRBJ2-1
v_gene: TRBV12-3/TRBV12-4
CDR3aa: ASSGGLSSSYNEQF

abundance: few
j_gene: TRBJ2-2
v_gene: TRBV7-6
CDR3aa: ASSGIGGLYTGELF

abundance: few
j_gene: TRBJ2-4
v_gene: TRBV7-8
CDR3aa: ASSPGANTNIQY

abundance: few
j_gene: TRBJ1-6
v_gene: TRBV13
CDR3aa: AGKAGNSPLH

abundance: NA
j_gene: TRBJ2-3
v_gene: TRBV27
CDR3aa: ASSSRDFTDTQY

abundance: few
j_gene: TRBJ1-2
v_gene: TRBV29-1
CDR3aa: TTEAGQGGYT

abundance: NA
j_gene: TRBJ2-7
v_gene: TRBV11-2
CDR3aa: ASSLRPGTGIYEQY

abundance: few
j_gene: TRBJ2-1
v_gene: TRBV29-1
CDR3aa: SVTSGTGYEQF

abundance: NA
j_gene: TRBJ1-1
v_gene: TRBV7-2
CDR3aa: ASSSYRVELAF

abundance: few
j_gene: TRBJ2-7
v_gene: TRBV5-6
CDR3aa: ASSLRLNQYEQY

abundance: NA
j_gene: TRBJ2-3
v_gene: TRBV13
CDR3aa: ASSTTPSGTDTQY

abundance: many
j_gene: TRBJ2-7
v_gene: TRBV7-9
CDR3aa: ASSVQGLEQY

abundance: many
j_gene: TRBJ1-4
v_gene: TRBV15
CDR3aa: ATSRAETGTWGKLF